In its sample, the clone carrying this TCR beta chain was seen a few times. What it recognizes is unknown. This sample is part of a study of identical twins. TCRdb processed the 5' RACE reads anew with MiXCR; each CDR3 protein has one entry. The sample holds a few hundred thousand distinct CDR3 sequences, approximately 10% seen once. Germline loops: CDR1 SQVTM, CDR2 ANQGSEA. The CDR3 is 15 amino acids. V lost 2 bases and J lost 7; bases outside the gene matches: 6. Healthy Caucasian donors formed the entire cohort. Study results and caveats: The more abundant beta clonotypes in cord blood had fewer insertions, and memory repertoires did not show this. Among out-of-frame alpha sequences shared by twins, low generation probability occurred in excess. Cross-sectional statistics, not tracking of the same donors, supported the conclusions.

This sample also belongs to another study, concerning yellow fever vaccine responses in identical twins.

J is TRBJ2-2 and V is TRBV29-1; TRBD2 matches at 11 bases. Input material: PBMCs. This TCR came from a woman under 30 in good health. This CDR3 reads CSVERLAGWDGELFF. The CDR3 nucleotides read TGCAGCGTTGAAAGACTAGCGGGATGGGACGGGGAGCTGTTTTTT.